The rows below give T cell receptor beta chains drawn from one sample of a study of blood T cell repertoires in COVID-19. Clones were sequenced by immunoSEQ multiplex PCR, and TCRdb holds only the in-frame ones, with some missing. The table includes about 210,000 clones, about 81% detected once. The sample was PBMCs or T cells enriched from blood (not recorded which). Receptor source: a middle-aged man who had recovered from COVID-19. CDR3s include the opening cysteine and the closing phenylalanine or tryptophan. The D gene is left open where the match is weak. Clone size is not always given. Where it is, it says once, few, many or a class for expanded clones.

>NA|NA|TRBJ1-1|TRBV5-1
TGCGCCAGCAGCTTTTCAATAGCGTCGGACACTGAAGCTTTCTTT
CASSFSIASDTEAFF
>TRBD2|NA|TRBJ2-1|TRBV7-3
TGTGCCAGCAGCTTAGCGGGGGGCGACTACAATGAGCAGTTCTTC
CASSLAGGDYNEQFF
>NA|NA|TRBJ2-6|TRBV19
TGTGCCAGTAGTTATTCTGGGGCCAACGTCCTGACTTTC
CASSYSGANVLTF
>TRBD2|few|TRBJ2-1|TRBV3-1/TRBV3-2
TGTGCCAGCAGCCAGACTAGCGGGAGGGCCCGGGAGCAGTTCTTC
CASSQTSGRAREQFF
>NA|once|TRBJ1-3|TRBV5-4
TGTGCCAGCAGCCCCTCCCAGGGGAGTTATGGAAACACCATATATTTT
CASSPSQGSYGNTIYF
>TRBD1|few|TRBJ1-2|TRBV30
TGTGCCTGGAGTGGGGACAGAGGCTACACCTTC
CAWSGDRGYTF
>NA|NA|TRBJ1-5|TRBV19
TGTGCCAGTAGCACTAGGACAGCCGTGGATCAGCCCCAGCATTTT
CASSTRTAVDQPQHF
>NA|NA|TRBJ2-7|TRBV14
TGTGCCAGCAGCCAAGAAATCTTATTGGAGCGGAAGTCCTACGAGCAGTACTTC
CASSQEILLERKSYEQYF
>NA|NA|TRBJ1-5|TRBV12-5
TGTGCTAGTGGTTCGGGGGGGGGTCAGCCCCAGCATTTT
CASGSGGGQPQHF
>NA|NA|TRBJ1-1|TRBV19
TGTGCCAGTAGTATACAGGGTCTCGGGAACACTGAAGCTTTCTTT
CASSIQGLGNTEAFF
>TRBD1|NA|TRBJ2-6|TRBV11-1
TGTGCCAGCAGCTCGAAAGGGGGCTCCGGGGCCAACGTCCTGACTTTC
CASSSKGGSGANVLTF
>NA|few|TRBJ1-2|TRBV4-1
TGCGCCAGCAGCCAAGAGAGGGAAGGGAATGGCTACACCTTC
CASSQEREGNGYTF